These T cell receptor beta chains were read from a single sample in a study of CD8 T cells in ankylosing spondylitis. TCRdb reprocessed the 5' RACE reads via MiXCR and lists one record per CDR3 protein. This table holds 130,000 or so distinct CDR3 sequences, over 6% found once. The specimen sequenced was blood, either unsorted or a sorted T cell fraction (not recorded which). The receptor source for this set is a male donor with ankylosing spondylitis or in good health (not recorded which). Both conserved end residues are part of each CDR3. Expanded clones are given a class, and other clones once, few, many or no size at all.

TRBJ1-1	TRBV25-1	many	CASRAPQGPNTEAFF
TRBJ2-2	TRBV7-2	.	CASSLAQTGSTGELFF
TRBJ1-2	TRBV7-9	many	CASSREFSGYTF
TRBJ2-3	TRBV7-2	many	CASSLPQATERIDTQYF
TRBJ2-3	TRBV20-1	many	CSAFPDGYTQYF
TRBJ2-1	TRBV3-1	few	CASSSLSGGRGNEQFF
TRBJ2-2	TRBV5-1	many	CASSPDRENTGELFF
TRBJ1-1	TRBV20-1	.	CSALGTGVTEAFF
TRBJ2-2	TRBV20-1	many	CSASFGTNTGELFF
TRBJ1-5	TRBV14	medium-sized	CASSHLTGTNQPQHF
TRBJ1-2	TRBV27	few	CASSLDATGYGYTF
TRBJ2-3	TRBV20-1	many	CSARGRDDTQYF
TRBJ1-1	TRBV18	.	CASSPQPRNTEAFF
TRBJ2-2	TRBV4-2	many	CASSQDGRDTGELFF
TRBJ2-7	TRBV29-1	many	CSVGQSSYEQYF
TRBJ2-3	TRBV5-5	many	CASSLARTSGSTDTQYF
TRBJ2-2	TRBV2	.	CASRPGPDLNTGELFF
TRBJ2-1	TRBV5-1	many	CASSLVLAGHNEQFF
TRBJ2-5	TRBV12-3/TRBV12-4	many	CASSRYFGQLQETQYF
TRBJ2-2	TRBV5-1	many	CASSSQSYGFTGELFF
TRBJ1-2	TRBV20-1	many	CSASRQEILGYTF
TRBJ1-1	TRBV14	many	CASSQDTRQGNTEAFF
TRBJ2-1	TRBV29-1	few	CSVHTQIGNEQFF
TRBJ2-7	TRBV7-2	many	CASVRGSYEQYF
TRBJ1-2	TRBV20-1	many	CSACPQGVSGYTF